This entry is about one TCR beta chain. Its matching antigen is unknown. Upon completion of more than eight days in culture, CD4+ T cells were isolated. The V end was cut by 4 bases, the J end by 3 bases, with 10 bases between. CDR1 is MDHEN, CDR2 SYDVKM, per germline. This CDR3 comprises 14 residues. The entry originates in a study of vaccination effects on CD4 cells after COVID-19. For the study at large: Within the ViraFEST assay, antigen-specific CD4+ T cells underwent expansion with viral peptide pools prior to sequencing. The study, taken as a whole, reports: Only a few convalescent patients and no early post-infection timepoints featured in the study. Pronounced clonal contraction occurred in clones induced by infection and by vaccine late after vaccination.

Clones were read by immunoSEQ multiplex PCR, and TCRdb kept only the in-frame ones, dropping some. The repertoire holds about 48,000 clones, with 65% to 80% as singletons. V is TRBV28 and J is TRBJ1-5; D remains ambiguous. The sequence derives from a human donor who received a COVID-19 vaccine. Sequencing was performed on CD4+ T cells from PBMCs cultured without peptide, taken before COVID-19 vaccination. CDR3 residues: CASSSRPPNQPQHF. CDR3 DNA sequence: TGTGCCAGCAGTTCCCGACCGCCCAATCAGCCCCAGCATTTT.